The text below deals with one T cell receptor (beta chain). The sample originates from a study of T cell changes during pregnancy in multiple sclerosis. The germline V gene has CDR1 KGHSH and CDR2 LQKENI. The V gene end was trimmed by 3 bases and the J gene end by 8 bases; junction bases not matched to a gene: 15. The CDR3 runs 17 residues. The method was immunoSEQ multiplex PCR; TCRdb's version includes in-frame clones alone and lacks a portion of them. The data contain 40,000 to 50,000 clones, roughly 90% of them singletons. The chain is built from TRBV18 and TRBJ1-4, with TRBD1 matching over 7 bases. The clonotype was recovered from a female donor with multiple sclerosis, enrolled in a pregnancy study. The sequences come from CD4+ T cells from peripheral blood mononuclear cells, collected before pregnancy. CDR3 residues: CASSPLWDSRNVEKLFF. CDR3 bases: TGTGCCAGCTCACCCTTGTGGGACAGCCGCAATGTCGAAAAACTGTTTTTT.